A single sample is the source of the 7 T cell receptor beta chains below, sequenced in a study of human T cells and chemical hapten exposure. TCRdb reprocessed the RACE reads via MiXCR and lists one record per CDR3 protein. The table has 70,000 to 90,000 distinct CDR3 sequences, more than 9% seen once. Time point noted: patch test 2, 6 weeks after DPC sensitization. The sample's treatment: therapeutic diphenylcyclopropenone sensitization with weekly scalp DPC. This material consisted of whole blood, taken in connection with sensitization to the hapten diphenylcyclopropenone (DPC). Receptors were obtained from a woman aged 45 to 65 with alopecia areata. Some clones in this sample may be carry-over from other donors' samples.

This clonotype was seen repeatedly, ten times or more. V gene TRBV6-5 combines with J gene TRBJ2-6; 7 nucleotides match TRBD2. The V gene end was trimmed by 4 bases and the J gene end by 1 base; junction bases not matched to a gene: 1. Germline V gene lookup returns CDR1 MNHEY and CDR2 SVGAGI. This CDR3 comprises 15 residues. CDR3 in DNA: TGTGCCAGCAGTTGGGGGGGATCTGGGGCCAACGTCCTGACTTTC. This codes for CASSWGGSGANVLTF.

In this sample, this clonotype turned up many times. V gene TRBV28 combines with J gene TRBJ2-2; tentatively, D is TRBD2 (6 bases). Germline V gene lookup returns CDR1 MDHEN and CDR2 SYDVKM. V dropped 3 bases and J dropped 12 bases, with 8 bases sitting between them. This CDR3 is built from 11 residues. The CDR3 DNA reads TGTGCCAGCAGTTTGCGGGATCAGCTGTTTTTT. Its protein product is CASSLRDQLFF.

The rearrangement uses TRBV20-1 and TRBJ1-1, with TRBD1 identical over 8 bases. The CDR3 is 15 residues long. Germline V gene sequence: CDR1 DFQATT, CDR2 SNEGSKA (reference sequence). The junction had 10 bases not matched to a gene; V was cut back by 3 bases and J by 4 bases. The CDR3 loop reads CSARSDRAQGTEAFF. DNA for the CDR3: TGCAGTGCTAGGTCGGACAGGGCGCAGGGCACTGAAGCTTTCTTT.

The V and J genes are TRBV7-2 and TRBJ2-3; no clear D gene. Per the germline V gene, CDR1 is SGHTA and CDR2 is FQGNSA. Trimming removed 4 bases from V and 5 bases from J, with 7 bases in between. This CDR3 contains 12 residues. The CDR3 DNA follows: TGTGCCAGCAGCTCAACGAAAGATACGCAGTATTTT. Protein: CASSSTKDTQYF.

The chain recombines TRBV2 with TRBJ2-3; 7 bases agree with TRBD1. J was trimmed by 6 bases and V by 6 bases; bases with no gene match: 18. The CDR3 runs 17 residues. Germline V gives CDR1 SNHLY, CDR2 FYNNEI. The CDR3 spells CASSENPGQRLSDTQYF. The DNA of the CDR3 is TGTGCCAGCAGCGAGAACCCGGGACAGCGCCTTAGCGATACGCAGTATTTT.

Ten or more counts support this clonotype. V is TRBV20-1 and J is TRBJ1-3, with a possible D match to TRBD1 (5 bases). Germline CDR1 DFQATT, CDR2 SNEGSKA (reference sequence). V lost 0 bases, J lost 8 bases, and 11 bases lay in between. This CDR3 region has 13 residues. In DNA form, the CDR3 reads TGCAGTGCTAGAGATCTGCAGGGCGACACCATATATTTT. This codes for CSARDLQGDTIYF.

The chain combines TRBV5-1 with TRBJ2-1; D gene unclear. V was cut by 0 bases and J by 1 base, with 8 bases left in between. Germline CDR1 is SGHRS and CDR2 is YFSETQ. The CDR3 contains 15 residues. CDR3 region: CASSLGTTSYNEQFF. The CDR3 bases are TGCGCCAGCAGCTTGGGGACCACTTCCTACAATGAGCAGTTCTTC.